This paragraph covers one T cell receptor beta chain sequence. Its specificity is unknown. This CDR3 contains 16 residues. V was pared by 2 bases and J by 3 bases, with 3 bases of the junction left unmatched. Per the germline V gene, CDR1 is SGHKS and CDR2 is YYEKEE (reference sequence). These data are taken from a study of neoadjuvant nivolumab and ipilimumab in lung cancer. Study-wide findings and caveats: From pretherapy to surgery, tumor richness and clonality rose with dual therapy. Pretherapy blood TCR richness correlated positively with resected tumor richness. TCR richness and clonality were higher in tumors than adjacent uninvolved lung.

Some clones are missing from TCRdb's copy, which holds only in-frame ones; the method was immunoSEQ multiplex PCR. The sample holds thousands of clones; less than 75% are singletons and the top ten take roughly 15%. The source material was tumor tissue, sampled after neoadjuvant nivolumab, alone or with ipilimumab, at or shortly before surgery. V gene TRBV5-5 combines with J gene TRBJ2-1, with TRBD2 identical over 12 bases. The clonotype was recovered from an adult with non-small cell lung cancer. CDR3 bases: TGTGCCAGCAGCTTACGGACTAGCGGGAACTACAATGAGCAGTTCTTC. Translation: CASSLRTSGNYNEQFF.